Listed below are T cell receptor beta chains from one sample, sequenced in a study of CD8+ T cells in alopecia areata. Measured with immunoSEQ multiplex PCR; TCRdb has only the in-frame clones, and not every one. The sample has 130,000 to 150,000 clones; more than 40% are singletons. The sample was CD4+ T cells sorted from blood. The receptors were gathered from a human donor with alopecia areata. Both conserved end residues are part of each CDR3. The D gene is left open where the match is weak. Some rows have no size entry. The others give once, few or many, or a class for an expanded clone.

clone size | J gene | D gene | V gene | CDR3 DNA | CDR3 protein
few | TRBJ2-5 | . | TRBV20-1 | TGCAGTGCTAGCCCCAGGACCCAGTACTTC | CSASPRTQYF
. | TRBJ2-7 | TRBD1 | TRBV29-1 | TGCAGCGTTGATTTGGGCAGGGGGCTCGCCTACGAGCAGTACTTC | CSVDLGRGLAYEQYF
few | TRBJ2-3 | . | TRBV18 | TGTGCCAGCTCACCAGGGTCCGCAGATACGCAGTATTTT | CASSPGSADTQYF
. | TRBJ2-3 | . | TRBV5-1 | TGCGCCAGCAGCGTCGGAGGTGAAGATACGCAGTATTTT | CASSVGGEDTQYF
. | TRBJ1-5 | . | TRBV30 | TGTGCCTGGAGTGTACTGGGGTTCAATCAGCCCCAGCATTTT | CAWSVLGFNQPQHF
. | TRBJ2-1 | . | TRBV29-1 | TGCAGCGCGTGGACAGCTAATGAGCAGTTCTTC | CSAWTANEQFF
. | TRBJ2-2 | TRBD2 | TRBV29-1 | TGCAGCGTTGAAGGAGCTAGCGGGGGGAACACCGGGGAGCTGTTTTTT | CSVEGASGGNTGELFF
. | TRBJ2-3 | . | TRBV28 | TGTGCCAGTTGGACTAGCACAGATACGCAGTATTTT | CASWTSTDTQYF
. | TRBJ1-2 | . | TRBV28 | TGTGCCAGCGGGTCCTATGGCTACACCTTC | CASGSYGYTF
. | TRBJ2-7 | . | TRBV28 | TGTGCCAGCAGTTACAGTTACTACGAGCAGTACTTC | CASSYSYYEQYF
. | TRBJ2-7 | . | TRBV29-1 | TGCAGCGTTGAGGGAGGGGGCGCGTACGAGCAGTACTTC | CSVEGGGAYEQYF
many | TRBJ1-1 | . | TRBV10-2 | TGCGCCAGCAAGGACCGGGACACTGAAGCTTTCTTT | CASKDRDTEAFF
. | TRBJ1-1 | . | TRBV30 | TGTGCCTGGAGTGGACGTATGAACACTGAAGCTTTCTTT | CAWSGRMNTEAFF
few | TRBJ2-2 | TRBD2 | TRBV4-1 | TGCGCCAGCAGCCCCTCTTGGGGGGGAGACACCGGGGAGCTGTTTTTT | CASSPSWGGDTGELFF
few | TRBJ1-4 | . | TRBV29-1 | TGCAGCGTTGGGGCAATTGCTGAAAAACTGTTTTTT | CSVGAIAEKLFF
few | TRBJ2-7 | . | TRBV29-1 | TGCAGCGTTCAGGGACGGGGATACGAGCAGTACTTC | CSVQGRGYEQYF
few | TRBJ2-1 | TRBD2 | TRBV30 | TGTGCCTCCGAGCGGGAGGGTTACAATGAGCAGTTCTTC | CASEREGYNEQFF
. | TRBJ2-3 | . | TRBV7-2 | TGTGCCAGCAGCTCCCCCCCGGACACAGATACGCAGTATTTT | CASSSPPDTDTQYF
. | TRBJ2-4 | . | TRBV27 | TGTGCCAGCGGTCGGGACATTCAGTACTTC | CASGRDIQYF
. | TRBJ2-6 | . | TRBV5-6 | TGTGCCAGCAGCATCCCGCAGGGTGCCGGGGCCAACGTCCTGACTTTC | CASSIPQGAGANVLTF
. | TRBJ2-3 | . | TRBV18 | TGTGCCAGCTCACCAAGGCTAGAAGGTGCAGATACGCAGTATTTT | CASSPRLEGADTQYF
few | TRBJ2-7 | . | TRBV28 | TGTGCCAGCAGCCTCGGCTACGAGCAGTACTTC | CASSLGYEQYF
. | TRBJ1-1 | . | TRBV29-1 | TGCAGCGTAGGGTGGGCTGAAGCTTTCTTT | CSVGWAEAFF
. | TRBJ2-1 | TRBD2 | TRBV7-6 | TGTGCCAGCAGCCCAATTGGGACTAGGGGTGAGCAGTTCTTC | CASSPIGTRGEQFF
few | TRBJ2-3 | . | TRBV20-1 | TGCTCAAGTTTGGGGGCAGATACGCAGTATTTT | CSSLGADTQYF
. | TRBJ1-1 | TRBD1 | TRBV5-1 | TGCGCCAGCAGCTTGGGGGGACAGGGGTCTGAAGCTTTCTTT | CASSLGGQGSEAFF
few | TRBJ1-5 | TRBD1 | TRBV7-9 | TGTGCCAGCAGCGAGACAGGGCTCAATCAGCCCCAGCATTTT | CASSETGLNQPQHF
. | TRBJ1-4 | . | TRBV20-1 | TGCAGTGCAAACTTACAGGGTAGACTGTTTTTT | CSANLQGRLFF
once | TRBJ2-5 | . | TRBV5-1 | TGCGCCAGCAGCTTGGGGAGCCTCGGGATAGAGACCCAGTACTTC | CASSLGSLGIETQYF
. | TRBJ1-2 | . | TRBV27 | TGTGCCAGCTGGACTTACCTGCGGGGCTACACCTTC | CASWTYLRGYTF
. | TRBJ2-4 | TRBD2 | TRBV29-1 | TGCAGCGTTGCAGCGGGAGTTGCGGACATTCAGTACTTC | CSVAAGVADIQYF
. | TRBJ2-7 | . | TRBV29-1 | TGCAGCGTTTCTACATCTTCGGACCTTGAGGGTTCGGCGGACGAGCAGTACTTC | CSVSTSSDLEGSADEQYF
. | TRBJ1-5 | . | TRBV7-3 | TGTGCCAGCAGCTTATGGAGCAATCAGCCCCAGCATTTT | CASSLWSNQPQHF
once | TRBJ2-2 | TRBD2 | TRBV11-2 | TGTGCCAGCAGCCACCTACTAGCGGCTGCCGGGGAGCTGTTTTTT | CASSHLLAAAGELFF
. | TRBJ1-1 | TRBD1 | TRBV15 | TGTGCCACCAGCAGAGTCACCGGGACAGGGGGGGCTGAAGCTTTCTTT | CATSRVTGTGGAEAFF
few | TRBJ2-5 | TRBD2 | TRBV28 | TGTGCCAGCAGTTTGCCGCAGGGACTAGCGGGAGGGGAGACCCAGTACTTC | CASSLPQGLAGGETQYF
few | TRBJ2-1 | . | TRBV29-1 | TGCAGCGGCGGCGTGGGGGCTGAGCAGTTCTTC | CSGGVGAEQFF
. | TRBJ2-4 | TRBD1 | TRBV7-9 | TGTGCCAGCAGCCCTTCCTTGAAACAGGGGATAGCCAAAAACATTCAGTACTTC | CASSPSLKQGIAKNIQYF
. | TRBJ2-7 | . | TRBV7-6 | TGTGCCAGCAGCTTTAATGAAGACAGCACCTACGAGCAGTACTTC | CASSFNEDSTYEQYF
. | TRBJ2-5 | TRBD1 | TRBV5-6 | TGTGCCAGCAGCGGACAGGCTTCTCCCCAGTACTTC | CASSGQASPQYF
few | TRBJ2-7 | TRBD2 | TRBV28 | TGTGCCAGCACCCTAGCGGGAGGCTACGAGCAGTACTTC | CASTLAGGYEQYF